Listed below are T cell receptor beta chains from one sample, sequenced in a study of CD8 T cells in ankylosing spondylitis. TCRdb fed the 5' RACE reads into MiXCR, producing one record per CDR3 protein. The table lists about 240,000 distinct CDR3 sequences, roughly 8.6% of them singletons, with around 6.8% in the top ten. The source material was blood, either unsorted or a sorted T cell fraction (not recorded which). These receptor sequences come from a male donor with ankylosing spondylitis or in good health (not recorded which). The CDR3 runs from the conserved cysteine through the conserved F or W. D genes are given only for firm matches. Some rows have no size entry. The others give once, few or many, or a class for an expanded clone.

TRBJ1-1,many,-,TRBV20-1,CSARDPGGSTEAFF,TGCAGTGCTAGAGATCCGGGGGGGAGCACTGAAGCTTTCTTT
TRBJ2-2,-,-,TRBV9,CASSVGSGTGELFF,TGTGCCAGCAGCGTAGGTAGCGGCACCGGGGAGCTGTTTTTT
TRBJ1-6,many,TRBD1,TRBV12-5,CASGLVPGTVYNSPLHF,TGTGCTAGTGGTTTGGTACCGGGGACAGTCTATAATTCACCCCTCCACTTT
TRBJ2-3,many,-,TRBV7-2,CASSSSLGVRDTQYF,TGTGCCAGCAGCTCCTCCCTGGGAGTGAGAGATACGCAGTATTTT
TRBJ1-1,many,-,TRBV20-1,CSARGRGDTEAFF,TGCAGTGCTAGGGGCCGGGGAGACACTGAAGCTTTCTTT
TRBJ2-7,many,-,TRBV12-3/TRBV12-4,CASSLDSPGEQYF,TGTGCCAGCAGTTTAGATTCTCCGGGCGAGCAGTACTTC
TRBJ2-3,-,-,TRBV6-1,CASRIGPGPGTDTQYF,TGTGCCAGCAGAATAGGACCGGGACCAGGCACAGATACGCAGTATTTT
TRBJ2-1,many,TRBD2,TRBV30,CAWSTGLAPYNEQFF,TGTGCCTGGAGTACCGGACTAGCGCCCTACAATGAGCAGTTCTTC
TRBJ1-1,many,-,TRBV6-2/TRBV6-3,CASSYSGGHRGGPNTEAFF,TGTGCCAGCAGTTACTCAGGCGGACACCGAGGAGGGCCTAACACTGAAGCTTTCTTT
TRBJ2-2,few,-,TRBV12-3/TRBV12-4,CASSPRGRESGELFF,TGTGCCAGCAGCCCACGGGGAAGGGAAAGCGGGGAGCTGTTTTTT
TRBJ2-2,few,TRBD2,TRBV18,CASSPLLAVNTGELFF,TGTGCCAGCTCACCACTACTAGCGGTTAACACCGGGGAGCTGTTTTTT
TRBJ2-3,-,TRBD2,TRBV7-3,CASSLNSGGAGTQYF,TGTGCCAGCAGCTTAAACTCCGGGGGGGCAGGCACGCAGTATTTT
TRBJ1-4,many,-,TRBV20-1,CSARELAATGEKLFF,TGCAGTGCTAGAGAACTGGCGGCAACGGGCGAAAAACTGTTTTTT
TRBJ2-7,many,-,TRBV25-1,CASSGVRGRTYEQYF,TGTGCCAGCAGTGGTGTTCGGGGACGAACCTACGAGCAGTACTTC
TRBJ2-7,many,TRBD1,TRBV6-2/TRBV6-3,CASTPGQGLYEQYF,TGTGCCAGCACTCCGGGACAGGGACTTTACGAGCAGTACTTC
TRBJ2-6,many,-,TRBV20-1,CSAHERSGANVLTF,TGCAGTGCTCACGAAAGGTCTGGGGCCAACGTCCTGACTTTC
TRBJ2-1,many,TRBD1,TRBV5-1,CASSLDRGSFNEQFF,TGCGCCAGCAGCCTAGACAGGGGTAGCTTCAATGAGCAGTTCTTC
TRBJ1-1,-,-,TRBV5-4,CASSQTGPRTEAFF,TGTGCCAGCAGCCAGACGGGACCGCGGACTGAAGCTTTCTTT
TRBJ1-6,few,TRBD1,TRBV6-1,CASTKQGLRNSPLHF,TGTGCCAGCACAAAACAGGGGCTGCGGAATTCACCCCTCCACTTT
TRBJ2-5,-,-,TRBV20-1,CSASARLGPSTEETQYF,TGCAGTGCTAGCGCCCGTCTCGGGCCTTCTACTGAAGAGACCCAGTACTTC
TRBJ1-2,few,TRBD1,TRBV20-1,CSALTGGFGYTF,TGCAGTGCGTTGACAGGGGGCTTTGGCTACACCTTC
TRBJ1-2,many,-,TRBV12-3/TRBV12-4,CASRGGSYGYTF,TGTGCCAGCAGAGGGGGGAGCTATGGCTACACCTTC
TRBJ1-3,-,-,TRBV10-3,CAISPRQSSGNTIYF,TGTGCCATCAGCCCCCGACAGTCTTCCGGAAACACCATATATTTT
TRBJ2-1,many,TRBD2,TRBV4-2,CASSQGSGTLADDYNEQFF,TGTGCCAGCAGCCAAGGTTCGGGGACTCTAGCGGACGATTACAATGAGCAGTTCTTC
TRBJ1-3,many,-,TRBV29-1,CSALRGFSGNTIYF,TGCAGCGCGTTAAGGGGCTTCTCTGGAAACACCATATATTTT
TRBJ2-6,few,-,TRBV10-3,CAIRGVAGANVLTF,TGTGCCATCAGGGGGGTAGCAGGGGCCAACGTCCTGACTTTC
TRBJ2-4,many,-,TRBV20-1,CSASHIAKNIQYF,TGCAGTGCAAGCCATATAGCCAAAAACATTCAGTACTTC
TRBJ2-7,-,-,TRBV13,CASSNGQRGSYEQYF,TGTGCCAGCAGCAACGGACAGCGAGGCTCCTACGAGCAGTACTTC
TRBJ1-1,-,-,TRBV7-3,CASSPYVGLNTEAFF,TGTGCCAGCAGCCCCTACGTGGGGCTTAACACTGAAGCTTTCTTT
TRBJ1-1,many,-,TRBV4-3,CASSQDPAGRAEAFF,TGCGCCAGCAGCCAAGATCCCGCAGGGAGGGCTGAAGCTTTCTTT
TRBJ1-2,many,-,TRBV12-3/TRBV12-4,CASSTRQYYGYTF,TGTGCCAGCAGTACTCGACAGTACTATGGCTACACCTTC
TRBJ2-1,many,TRBD2,TRBV5-1,CASSLEASGGYNEQFF,TGCGCCAGCAGCTTGGAAGCTAGCGGGGGATACAATGAGCAGTTCTTC
TRBJ1-3,many,-,TRBV6-1,CASTRDGAVSGNTIYF,TGTGCCAGCACCCGTGATGGGGCAGTCTCTGGAAACACCATATATTTT
TRBJ2-7,many,-,TRBV27,CASSLKPSRAGTYEQYF,TGTGCCAGCAGTTTAAAACCATCACGGGCAGGGACCTACGAGCAGTACTTC
TRBJ2-1,few,-,TRBV7-9,CASSFSPYNEQFF,TGTGCCAGCAGCTTCTCCCCGTACAATGAGCAGTTCTTC
TRBJ2-5,many,-,TRBV5-1,CASSLVAGAETQYF,TGCGCCAGCAGCTTGGTTGCAGGTGCGGAGACCCAGTACTTC
TRBJ2-3,many,TRBD2,TRBV20-1,CSARDTSALTDTQYF,TGCAGTGCTAGAGACACTAGCGCGCTCACAGATACGCAGTATTTT
TRBJ2-2,many,-,TRBV7-3,CASSTREAGELFF,TGTGCCAGCAGCACCAGGGAGGCGGGGGAGCTGTTTTTT
TRBJ1-3,many,-,TRBV20-1,CSASLRGNGNTIYF,TGCAGTGCTAGCCTCCGGGGGAATGGAAACACCATATATTTT
TRBJ1-1,many,-,TRBV19,CASTPGPMNTEAFF,TGTGCCAGTACGCCAGGACCCATGAACACTGAAGCTTTCTTT
TRBJ2-5,many,-,TRBV11-2,CASSLDRQETQYF,TGTGCCAGCAGCCTGGACAGACAAGAGACCCAGTACTTC